This T cell receptor (beta chain) was recorded in a study of shared clonotypes between healthy human individuals. Broader study findings: Sharing across four donors was highest in naive CD4 (around 5%) and lowest in memory CD8 (roughly 0.4%).

Notes on this clone: The target antigen is unknown.

Produced via immunoSEQ multiplex PCR; TCRdb's table is partial and in-frame only. The top ten clones hold roughly 0.36% of a sample with approximately 2.1 million clones, 93% of them seen once. Negatively enriched CD4+ T cells were divided by CD45RA into naive and memory. This sequence originates from a man younger than 35 in good health. Some clones in this sample may be carry-over from other donors' samples. Sequencing was performed on naive CD4+ T cells from PBMCs. Subset specified: CD45RA+ positively selected.

The CDR3 is CASSSLDRVGIDQPQHF. CDR3 DNA: TGTGCCAGCAGTTCACTGGACAGGGTGGGGATAGATCAGCCCCAGCATTTT. The chain carries TRBV27 and TRBJ1-5; 8 positions match TRBD1. CDR1 MNHEY and CDR2 SMNVEV come from the germline V gene (reference sequence). V gave up 4 bases and J gave up 5 bases; unmatched junction bases: 13. The CDR3 sequence is 17 residues long.